What follows are 22 T cell receptor beta chains derived from one specimen sequenced in a study of T cells in Graves' hyperthyroidism and ophthalmopathy. RNA transcripts provided the source from which TCR beta CDR3 regions were amplified. HTBI primers drove first-round RT-PCR of the TCR CDR3. TCRdb independently ran MiXCR on the multiplex PCR reads; one entry per CDR3 protein. The repertoire holds 610,000 or so distinct CDR3 sequences, with just over 45% as singletons. Sequencing used peripheral blood or thyroid tissue (not recorded which). The source of these receptors is a young woman with Graves' hyperthyroidism.

In this sample, this clonotype turned up many times. The chain uses TRBV20-1 and TRBJ2-2, with D tentatively TRBD2 (5 bases). Looked up from germline, CDR1 is DFQATT and CDR2 is SNEGSKA (reference sequence). The CDR3 covers 13 residues. V was shortened by 5 bases and J by 1 base, with 8 bases between the two germline ends. The CDR3 protein is CSAYGGNTGELFF. In DNA form, the CDR3 reads TGCAGTGCTTACGGAGGGAACACCGGGGAGCTGTTTTTT.

This clonotype has at least ten counts. The chain couples TRBV19 to TRBJ1-4, with 7 bases lining up with TRBD1. The CDR3 is 14 residues long. J was trimmed by 10 bases and V by 6 bases; bases with no gene match: 11. Germline CDR1 is LNHDA and CDR2 is SQIVND (reference sequence). The CDR3 coding sequence is TGTGCCAGTAGCCCTGTTGAGAGGGGGCGAAAACTGTTTTTT. As protein: CASSPVERGRKLFF.

This clonotype was seen a handful of times. This rearrangement joins TRBV10-1 to TRBJ2-7; D gene ambiguous. With the DNA end fitting TRBJ2-1 better, the J assignment may be wrong. CDR1 WNHNN and CDR2 SYGVQD come from the germline V gene (reference sequence). The CDR3 runs to 12 residues. CDR3 sequence reads: CASSEGRSEQFF. The CDR3 DNA reads TGCGCCAGCAGTGAGGGACGAAGTGAGCAGTTCTTC.

This clonotype showed up just a few times. This rearrangement joins TRBV4-1 to TRBJ2-2, with 7 bases lining up with TRBD1. The trim removed 3 bases at V and 0 bases at J, leaving 7 bases unmatched. This CDR3 is 17 amino acids long. Germline V gene lookup returns CDR1 MGHRA and CDR2 YSYEKL. The chain's CDR3 is CASSQHGQGANTGELFF. In DNA, the CDR3 is TGCGCCAGCAGCCAGCACGGGCAGGGGGCGAACACCGGGGAGCTGTTTTTT.

This clonotype was seen at least ten times. The J gene is TRBJ2-5, the V gene TRBV11-2; D remains ambiguous. Trimming took off 4 bases at V and 4 bases at J, with 10 bases between the two ends. The germline gives CDR1 SGHAT, CDR2 FQNNGV. CDR3 length: 13 residues. DNA for the CDR3: TGTGCCAGCAGCTACCGGCTGGGAGAGACCCAGTACTTC. Amino acids: CASSYRLGETQYF.

A note on this clonotype: This may be a read error: a much more frequent sequence differs by one nucleotide. The chain links TRBV6-1 to TRBJ1-1; D ambiguous. Germline CDR1 and CDR2: MNHNS and SASEGT. The CDR3 extends over 11 amino acids. This CDR3 is CASSKNAEAFF. The CDR3 nucleotides are TGTGCCAGCAGTAAGAACGCTGAAGCTTTCTTT.

As to this clonotype: The junction and the germline gene differ at one end; a read error may be behind it. J is TRBJ2-7 and V is TRBV4-2; D ambiguous. The germline V gene has CDR1 LGHNA and CDR2 YNFKEQ. The CDR3 loop spans 13 amino acids. The CDR3 region has the DNA TGTGCCAGCAGCCAAGATAGATGGAACGAGCGGTACTTC. Protein product: CASSQDRWNERYF.

This clonotype was seen repeatedly, ten times or more. The chain couples TRBV20-1 to TRBJ2-7, with D tentatively TRBD1 (5 bases). V gave up 3 bases and J gave up 3 bases, with 12 bases separating them. CDR1 is DFQATT and CDR2 is SNEGSKA in the germline V gene (reference sequence). CDR3 size: 13 residues. The CDR3 sequence is CSASQGEIYEQYF. CDR3 coding DNA: TGCAGTGCTAGTCAGGGTGAAATCTACGAGCAGTACTTC.

V and J are TRBV10-3 and TRBJ1-3, with D possibly matching TRBD1 (6 bases). This CDR3 spans 14 amino acids. Germline V gene lookup returns CDR1 ENHRY and CDR2 SYGVKD. V lost 0 bases and J lost 3, with 6 bases in between. DNA of the CDR3: TGTGCCATCAGTGAGTCGACAGGTGGAAACACCATATATTTT. Protein: CAISESTGGNTIYF.

This sequence joins TRBV7-6 and TRBJ1-3, with 8 bases fitting TRBD1. In germline, CDR1 is SGHVS, CDR2 FNYEAQ. J lost 9 bases, V lost 3 bases, and 1 base had no gene match. This CDR3 contains 12 residues. CDR3 sequence: CASSLTGVTIYF. CDR3 coding DNA: TGTGCCAGCAGCTTGACAGGGGTCACCATATATTTT.

The rearrangement joins TRBV5-4 to TRBJ2-2; 10 nucleotides agree with TRBD1. The CDR3 is made up of 17 amino acids. Per the germline V gene, CDR1 is SGHNT and CDR2 is YYREEE (reference sequence). The ends lost 4 bases at V and 4 bases at J; junction bases unmatched: 10. The CDR3 sequence: CASSGATGGFSTGELFF. CDR3 DNA: TGTGCCAGCAGCGGAGCGACAGGGGGCTTTTCCACCGGGGAGCTGTTTTTT.

This chain links TRBV29-1 with TRBJ1-4, with a tentative D call TRBD1 (5 bases). Per the germline V gene, CDR1 is SQVTM and CDR2 is ANQGSEA. The CDR3 has 12 residues. V lost 5 bases, J lost 8 bases, and 12 bases lay in between. Here the CDR3 DNA reads TGCAGCGTTAGGGCAGGGAGGGAAAAACTGTTTTTT. Its translation is CSVRAGREKLFF.

This clonotype was observed a handful of times. This chain joins TRBV20-1 and TRBJ2-3; 11 positions match TRBD2. CDR1 and CDR2 (germline): DFQATT, SNEGSKA (reference sequence). The length of the CDR3 is 14 residues. After removal of 5 bases from V and 6 bases from J, the junction contained 7 bases not matched to a gene. CDR3 nucleotide sequence: TGCAGTGCTGCTAGCGGGAGGCTCACGGATACGCAGTATTTT. This translates into CSAASGRLTDTQYF.

V usage is TRBV7-2 and J usage is TRBJ1-2; maybe TRBD1 (6 bases). The CDR3 extends over 15 amino acids. Germline V CDR1 and CDR2: SGHTA, FQGNSA. V dropped 2 bases and J dropped 0 bases, with 10 bases sitting between them. CDR3: CASSLIGDTNYGYTF. CDR3 DNA: TGTGCCAGCAGCTTAATAGGGGACACTAACTATGGCTACACCTTC.

The CDR3 DNA is TGTGCCAGCAGCTTACTGGAGCAGTACTTC. It codes for CASSLLEQYF. V and J are TRBV7-2 and TRBJ2-7; no reliable D call. Germline CDR1 SGHTA, CDR2 FQGNSA. The length of the CDR3 is 10 residues. V was clipped by 2 bases and J by 7 bases, with 3 bases between them. Full variable domain (remainder filled in from reference TRBV7-2 and TRBJ2-7): GAGVSQSPSNKVTEKGKDVELRCDPISGHTALYWYRQSLGQGLEFLIYFQGNSAPDKSGLPSDRFSAERTGGSVSTLTIQRTQQEDSAVYLCASSLLEQYFGPGTRLTVT.

The count of this clonotype is one. Being one base from a much bigger clone, this may be a read error. The chain couples TRBV24-1 to TRBJ1-2; D gene ambiguous. The CDR3 runs to 14 residues. CDR1 KGHDR and CDR2 SFDVKD come from the germline V gene. The V gene lost 6 bases and the J gene lost 8 bases, with 18 bases spanning the gap. CDR3 loop: CATSNRPTLEGYTF. The CDR3 DNA reads TGTGCCACCAGTAACCGGCCTACCTTGGAAGGCTACACCTTC.

Many counts were recorded for this clonotype. This chain connects TRBV5-1 to TRBJ2-2, with 10 bases aligning to TRBD2. V shed 1 base and J 8 bases; nucleotides not matched to a gene: 5. The V gene's germline CDR1 is SGHRS and CDR2 YFSETQ. There are 15 residues in the CDR3. The CDR3 protein is CASSLRLAGVGELFF. In DNA form, the CDR3 reads TGCGCCAGCAGCTTGAGGCTAGCGGGAGTGGGGGAGCTGTTTTTT.

This clonotype was counted only a few times. The rearrangement joins TRBV7-9 to TRBJ2-7; D may be TRBD1 (5 bases). The CDR3 has 15 residues. With 5 bases removed from V and 2 bases from J, the gap between germline ends came to 16 bases. The germline gives CDR1 SEHNR, CDR2 FQNEAQ (reference sequence). CDR3 sequence: CASSPPRTRAYEQYF. The DNA of the CDR3 is TGTGCCAGCAGCCCCCCGAGGACAAGAGCCTACGAGCAGTACTTC.

In this sample, this clonotype turned up a few times. The chain combines TRBV5-4 with TRBJ2-3; tentatively, D is TRBD1 or TRBD2 (6 bases each). Germline V gives CDR1 SGHNT, CDR2 YYREEE (reference sequence). The CDR3 runs 15 residues. Trimming took 6 bases from V and 4 from J, leaving 18 bases between them. The CDR3 loop is CASTFGGGLADTQYF. The CDR3, as DNA: TGTGCCAGCACCTTCGGAGGGGGTTTGGCAGATACGCAGTATTTT.

Concerning this clonotype itself: A much more abundant neighbour one base away suggests this may be a read error. The chain joins TRBV7-9 to TRBJ2-5; TRBD1 matches at 8 bases. The junction had 3 bases not matched to a gene; V was cut back by 2 bases and J by 1 base. This CDR3 has 15 amino acids. Germline CDR1 and CDR2: SEHNR and FQNEAQ (reference sequence). CDR3 DNA: TGTGCCAGCAGCTTAAGGACAGGGAGCCAAGAGACCCAGTACTTC. Its protein is CASSLRTGSQETQYF.

This clonotype was picked up many times. The genes are TRBV30 and TRBJ1-5; D gene uncertain. Looked up from germline, CDR1 is GTSNPN and CDR2 is SVGIG (reference sequence). This CDR3 spans 10 amino acids. The germline V and J ends were trimmed by 3 bases and 7 bases, with 4 bases remaining between them. CDR3 residues: CAWSRQPQHF. In DNA, the CDR3 is TGTGCCTGGAGCAGGCAGCCCCAGCATTTT.

This clonotype was seen repeatedly, ten times or more. The chain employs TRBV14 and TRBJ1-1, with no clear D. Germline CDR1 SGHDN, CDR2 FVKESK. The CDR3 is 14 residues long. V was cut by 2 bases and J by 4 bases, with 11 bases left in between. Here the CDR3 reads CASSQLLPGTEAFF. The CDR3 region has the DNA TGTGCCAGCAGCCAATTACTCCCGGGCACTGAAGCTTTCTTT.